This TCR beta chain was observed in a study of blood T cell repertoires in COVID-19. Study overall: T cells, B-cell-depleted T cells, or PBMCs provided the cDNA or gDNA that served as material.

This clone was recorded once. Clones were read by immunoSEQ multiplex PCR, and TCRdb kept only the in-frame ones, dropping some. The repertoire has around 700,000 clones, 75% to 90% of them found once; the top ten carry roughly 0.26%. The germline CDR1 and CDR2 sequences are LGHNA and YSLEER. V lost 3 bases, J lost 10 bases, and 9 bases stayed unmatched. The CDR3 runs to 15 residues. The TCR originated in a woman under 30 with acute or convalescent COVID-19. The chain uses TRBV4-3 and TRBJ1-6; 7 bases match TRBD1. Sequencing was performed on peripheral blood. The CDR3 nucleotides are TGCGCCAGCAGCCACAGACAGGGCAAAAGATCACCCCTCCACTTT. It yields the protein CASSHRQGKRSPLHF.